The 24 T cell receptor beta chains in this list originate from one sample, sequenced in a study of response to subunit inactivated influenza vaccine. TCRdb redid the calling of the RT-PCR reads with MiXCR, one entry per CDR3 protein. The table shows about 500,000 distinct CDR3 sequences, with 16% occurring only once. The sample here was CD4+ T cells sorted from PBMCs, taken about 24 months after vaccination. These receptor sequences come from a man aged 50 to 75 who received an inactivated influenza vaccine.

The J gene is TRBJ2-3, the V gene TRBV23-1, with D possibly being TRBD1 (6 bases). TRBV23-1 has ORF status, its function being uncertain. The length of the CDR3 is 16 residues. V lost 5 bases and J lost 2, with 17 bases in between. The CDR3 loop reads CASSNRSQGATDTQYF. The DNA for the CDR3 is TGCGCCAGCAGTAACCGTTCACAGGGAGCCACAGATACGCAGTATTTT.

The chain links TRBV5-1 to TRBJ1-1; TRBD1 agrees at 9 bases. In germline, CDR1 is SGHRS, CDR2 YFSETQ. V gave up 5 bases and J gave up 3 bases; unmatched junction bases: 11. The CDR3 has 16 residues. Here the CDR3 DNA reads TGCGCCAGCAGAGACAGGGGGAGGGCCTTGGACACTGAAGCTTTCTTT. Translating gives CASRDRGRALDTEAFF.

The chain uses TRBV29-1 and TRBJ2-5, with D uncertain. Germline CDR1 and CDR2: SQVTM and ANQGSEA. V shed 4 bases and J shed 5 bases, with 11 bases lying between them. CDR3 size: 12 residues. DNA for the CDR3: TGCAGCGTTGGGACGTTAGGGGAGACCCAGTACTTC. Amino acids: CSVGTLGETQYF.

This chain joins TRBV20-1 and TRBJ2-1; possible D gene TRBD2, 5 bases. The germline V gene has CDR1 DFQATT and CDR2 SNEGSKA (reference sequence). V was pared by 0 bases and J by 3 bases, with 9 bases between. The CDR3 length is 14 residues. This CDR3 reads CSARDNGNYNEQFF. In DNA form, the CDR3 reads TGCAGTGCTAGAGATAACGGGAACTACAATGAGCAGTTCTTC.

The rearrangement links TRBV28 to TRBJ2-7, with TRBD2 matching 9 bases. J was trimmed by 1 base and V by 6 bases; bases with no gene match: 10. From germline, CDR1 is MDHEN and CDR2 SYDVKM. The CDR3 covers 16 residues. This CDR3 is CASRPFGLAGSYEQYF. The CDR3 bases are TGTGCCAGCAGGCCCTTCGGGCTAGCGGGATCCTACGAGCAGTACTTC.

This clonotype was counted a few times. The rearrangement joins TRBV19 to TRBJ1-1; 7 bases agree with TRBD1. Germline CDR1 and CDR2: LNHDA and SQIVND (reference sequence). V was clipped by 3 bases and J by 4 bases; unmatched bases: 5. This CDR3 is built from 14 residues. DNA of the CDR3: TGTGCCAGTAGTATCCAGGGGGTGCGCACTGAAGCTTTCTTT. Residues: CASSIQGVRTEAFF.

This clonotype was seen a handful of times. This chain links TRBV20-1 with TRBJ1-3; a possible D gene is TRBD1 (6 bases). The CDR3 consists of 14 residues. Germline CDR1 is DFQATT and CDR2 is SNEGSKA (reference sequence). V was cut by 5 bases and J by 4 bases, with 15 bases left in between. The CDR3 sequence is CSASTTGLGNTIYF. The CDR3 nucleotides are TGCAGTGCTTCGACCACAGGGCTCGGAAACACCATATATTTT.

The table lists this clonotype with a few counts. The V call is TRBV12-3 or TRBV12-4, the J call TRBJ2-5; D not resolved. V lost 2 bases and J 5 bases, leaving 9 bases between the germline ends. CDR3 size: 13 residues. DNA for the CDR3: TGTGCCAGCAGTTTAACTCACGGGGAGACCCAGTACTTC. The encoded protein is CASSLTHGETQYF.

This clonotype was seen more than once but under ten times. This CDR3 reads CASSGGRGGALGTQYF. The CDR3 region has the DNA TGTGCCAGCAGTGGAGGGCGAGGGGGCGCGTTGGGGACCCAGTACTTC. The chain joins TRBV25-1 to TRBJ2-5, with 7 bases identical to TRBD1. V gave up 4 bases and J gave up 7 bases; unmatched junction bases: 15. CDR3 length: 16 residues. Germline CDR1 reads MGHDK; CDR2 reads SYGVNS.

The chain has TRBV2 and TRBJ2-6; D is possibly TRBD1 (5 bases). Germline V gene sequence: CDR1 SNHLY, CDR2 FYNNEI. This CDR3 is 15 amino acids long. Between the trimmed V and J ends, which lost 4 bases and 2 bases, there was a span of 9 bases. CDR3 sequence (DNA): TGTGCCAGCAGTGTCTCAGGGACTGGGGCCAACGTCCTGACTTTC. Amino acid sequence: CASSVSGTGANVLTF.

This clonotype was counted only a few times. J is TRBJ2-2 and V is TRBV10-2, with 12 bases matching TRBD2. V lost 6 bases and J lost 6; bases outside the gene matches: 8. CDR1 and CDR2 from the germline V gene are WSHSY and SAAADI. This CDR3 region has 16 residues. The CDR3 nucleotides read TGCGCCAGCAGCCGCCTAGCGGGGGGGCAGGCCGGGGAGCTGTTTTTT. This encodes CASSRLAGGQAGELFF.

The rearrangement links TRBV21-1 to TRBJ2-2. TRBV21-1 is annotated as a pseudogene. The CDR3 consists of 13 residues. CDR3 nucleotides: TGTGCCAGCAGTCATCGGGCACCCTGGGAGCTGTTTTTT. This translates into CASSHRAPWELFF.

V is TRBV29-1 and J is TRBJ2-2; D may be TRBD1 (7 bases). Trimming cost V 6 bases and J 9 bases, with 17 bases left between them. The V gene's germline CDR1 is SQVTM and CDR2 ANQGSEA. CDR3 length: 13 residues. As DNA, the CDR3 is TGCAGCGTGCGACAGGGCGGGGACCGGGAGCTGTTTTTT. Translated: CSVRQGGDRELFF.

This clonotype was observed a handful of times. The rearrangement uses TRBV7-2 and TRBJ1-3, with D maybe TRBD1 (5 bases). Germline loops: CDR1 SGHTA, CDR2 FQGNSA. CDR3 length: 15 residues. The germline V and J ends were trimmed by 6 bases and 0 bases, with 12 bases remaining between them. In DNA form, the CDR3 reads TGTGCCAGCAGTTACGTTCAGGGCTCTGGAAACACCATATATTTT. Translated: CASSYVQGSGNTIYF.

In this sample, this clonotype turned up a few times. Here the CDR3 reads CATSGQSSYNEQFF. The CDR3 DNA sequence: TGTGCCACCAGTGGACAGTCTAGCTACAATGAGCAGTTCTTC. V usage is TRBV24-1 and J usage is TRBJ2-1; tentative D call: TRBD1 (5 bases). Germline CDR1 KGHDR, CDR2 SFDVKD. This CDR3 is built from 14 residues. V gave up 5 bases and J gave up 3 bases, with 10 bases separating them.

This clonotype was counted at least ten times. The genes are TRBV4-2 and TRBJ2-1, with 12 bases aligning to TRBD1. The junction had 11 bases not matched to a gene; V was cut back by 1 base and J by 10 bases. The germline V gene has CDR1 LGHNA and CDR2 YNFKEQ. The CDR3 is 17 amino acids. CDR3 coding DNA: TGTGCCAGCAGCCAAGTCTCCGGGACAGGGGGCTCGAGGGAGCAGTTCTTC. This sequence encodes CASSQVSGTGGSREQFF.

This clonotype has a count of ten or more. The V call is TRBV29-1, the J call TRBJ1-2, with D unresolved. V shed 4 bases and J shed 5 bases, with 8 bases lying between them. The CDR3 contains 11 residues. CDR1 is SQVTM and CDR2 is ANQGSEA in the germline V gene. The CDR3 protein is CSVVTDYGYTF. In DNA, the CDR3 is TGCAGCGTTGTGACGGATTATGGCTACACCTTC.

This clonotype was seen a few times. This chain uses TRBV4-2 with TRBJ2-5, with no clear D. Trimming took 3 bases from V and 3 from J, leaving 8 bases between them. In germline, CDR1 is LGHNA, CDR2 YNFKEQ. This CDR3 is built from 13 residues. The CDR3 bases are TGTGCCAGCAGCCAGGACCCAGAAGAGACCCAGTACTTC. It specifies CASSQDPEETQYF.

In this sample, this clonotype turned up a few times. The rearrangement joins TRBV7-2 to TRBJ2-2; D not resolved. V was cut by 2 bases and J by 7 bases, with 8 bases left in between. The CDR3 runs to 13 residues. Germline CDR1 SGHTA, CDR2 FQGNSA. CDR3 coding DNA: TGTGCCAGCAGCTTACAGGATTACGGGGAGCTGTTTTTT. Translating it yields CASSLQDYGELFF. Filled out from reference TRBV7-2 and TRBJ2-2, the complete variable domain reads GAGVSQSPSNKVTEKGKDVELRCDPISGHTALYWYRQSLGQGLEFLIYFQGNSAPDKSGLPSDRFSAERTGGSVSTLTIQRTQQEDSAVYLCASSLQDYGELFFGEGSRLTVL.

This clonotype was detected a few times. CDR3 amino acids: CATWDRDHEQYF. CDR3 bases: TGTGCCACCTGGGACAGGGACCACGAGCAGTACTTC. This chain joins TRBV24-1 and TRBJ2-7; TRBD1 agrees at 9 bases. CDR1 is KGHDR and CDR2 is SFDVKD in the germline V gene. V lost 9 bases and J lost 5; bases outside the gene matches: 4. The CDR3 runs 12 residues.

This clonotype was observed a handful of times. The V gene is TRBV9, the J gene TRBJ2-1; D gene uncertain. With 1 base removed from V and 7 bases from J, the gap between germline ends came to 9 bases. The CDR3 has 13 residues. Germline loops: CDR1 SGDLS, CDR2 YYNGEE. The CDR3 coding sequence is TGTGCCAGCAGCGTACGCACCACTAATGAGCAGTTCTTC. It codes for CASSVRTTNEQFF.

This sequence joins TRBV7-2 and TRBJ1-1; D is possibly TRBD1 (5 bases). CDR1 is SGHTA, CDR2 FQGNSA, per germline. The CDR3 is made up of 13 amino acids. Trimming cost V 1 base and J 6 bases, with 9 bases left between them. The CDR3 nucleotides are TGTGCCAGCAGCTTAGGGGTGACAGCTGAAGCTTTCTTT. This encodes CASSLGVTAEAFF.

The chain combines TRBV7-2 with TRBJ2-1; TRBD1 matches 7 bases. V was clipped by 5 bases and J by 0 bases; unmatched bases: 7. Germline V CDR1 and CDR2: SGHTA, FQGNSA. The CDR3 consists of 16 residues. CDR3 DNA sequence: TGTGCCAGCAGCCAAAACAGGGGCAGCTCCTACAATGAGCAGTTCTTC. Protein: CASSQNRGSSYNEQFF. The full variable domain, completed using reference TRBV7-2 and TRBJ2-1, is GAGVSQSPSNKVTEKGKDVELRCDPISGHTALYWYRQSLGQGLEFLIYFQGNSAPDKSGLPSDRFSAERTGGSVSTLTIQRTQQEDSAVYLCASSQNRGSSYNEQFFGPGTRLTVL.

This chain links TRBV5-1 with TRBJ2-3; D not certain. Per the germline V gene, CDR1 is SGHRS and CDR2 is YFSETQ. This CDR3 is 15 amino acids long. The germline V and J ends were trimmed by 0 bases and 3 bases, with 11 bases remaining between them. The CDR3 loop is CASSLGSVRTDTQYF. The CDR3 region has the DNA TGCGCCAGCAGCTTGGGGTCGGTGAGGACAGATACGCAGTATTTT.